A selection of T cell receptor beta chains follows, all from one sample in a study of HIV-infected patients and healthy controls. TCRdb reanalysed the 5' RACE reads using MiXCR and keeps one entry per CDR3 protein. The top ten hold approximately 5.2% of the sample, which has about 63,000 distinct CDR3 sequences, about 15% seen once. Sample: CD4+ T cells from blood. All receptors derive from a human donor in good health. The CDR3 runs from the conserved cysteine through the conserved F or W. The order of the fields is CDR3 protein, CDR3 DNA, J gene, clone size, D gene, V gene. A D gene is named only where the DNA matches it firmly. Only part of the rows carry a size: once, few, many, or a class if the clone is expanded.

CASRGVLYNEQFF TGTGCCAGCAGGGGGGTCCTTTACAATGAGCAGTTCTTC TRBJ2-1 NA NA TRBV7-2
CASRRQGDGYTF TGTGCCAGCAGAAGACAGGGGGATGGCTACACCTTC TRBJ1-2 NA TRBD1 TRBV28
CASSQGGSSYNSPLHF TGTGCCAGCAGCCAAGGGGGATCCTCCTATAATTCACCCCTCCACTTT TRBJ1-6 few NA TRBV4-2
CASSQDMAGEQYF TGCGCCAGCAGCCAAGATATGGCAGGCGAGCAGTACTTC TRBJ2-7 few NA TRBV4-3
CASSSARTDTQYF TGTGCCAGCAGCTCCGCGAGGACAGATACGCAGTATTTT TRBJ2-3 few NA TRBV7-2
CASSVYNEQFF TGTGCCAGCAGCGTTTACAATGAGCAGTTCTTC TRBJ2-1 NA NA TRBV7-9
CSARVGQGAYEQYF TGCAGTGCTAGAGTGGGGCAGGGCGCCTACGAGCAGTACTTC TRBJ2-7 few NA TRBV20-1
CASRTGTRAGNTEAFF TGTGCCAGTAGAACCGGGACCAGGGCAGGGAACACTGAAGCTTTCTTT TRBJ1-1 few NA TRBV19
CASSLESAGLATETQYF TGTGCCAGCAGCTTAGAGAGTGCGGGACTAGCGACGGAGACCCAGTACTTC TRBJ2-5 few TRBD2 TRBV7-8
CASSLEAGEAGNTIYF TGTGCCAGCAGCTTAGAGGCAGGGGAGGCTGGAAACACCATATATTTT TRBJ1-3 few NA TRBV7-6
CASSFAGRSGYTF TGTGCCAGCAGCTTCGCCGGGAGGTCTGGCTACACCTTC TRBJ1-2 few NA TRBV5-5
CASRAGTGSETQYF TGTGCCAGCAGGGCCGGGACAGGGTCGGAGACCCAGTACTTC TRBJ2-5 many TRBD1 TRBV12-3/TRBV12-4
CSAPRTLSTEAFF TGCAGTGCCCCAAGGACGTTGAGCACTGAAGCTTTCTTT TRBJ1-1 NA NA TRBV20-1
CASSLTGGGGPSATNEKLFF TGTGCCAGCAGCTTAACCGGGGGAGGAGGGCCAAGCGCAACTAATGAAAAACTGTTTTTT TRBJ1-4 NA NA TRBV5-6
CASTRGTSSYNEQFF TGTGCCAGCACCCGCGGGACTAGCAGCTACAATGAGCAGTTCTTC TRBJ2-1 few TRBD2 TRBV12-3/TRBV12-4
CASSSRNTGELFF TGTGCCAGCAGCTCCAGAAACACCGGGGAGCTGTTTTTT TRBJ2-2 NA NA TRBV7-2
CASSLVYREGEAFF TGTGCCAGCAGTTTAGTTTACAGGGAGGGTGAAGCTTTCTTT TRBJ1-1 NA NA TRBV12-3/TRBV12-4
CSVRTGGATEAFF TGCAGCGTGCGGACAGGGGGGGCCACTGAAGCTTTCTTT TRBJ1-1 NA TRBD1 TRBV29-1
CAISEGQSYNEQFF TGTGCCATCAGTGAGGGCCAGTCCTACAATGAGCAGTTCTTC TRBJ2-1 many NA TRBV10-3
CASSQAGLASTDTQYF TGTGCCAGCAGCCAAGCGGGACTAGCAAGCACAGATACGCAGTATTTT TRBJ2-3 NA TRBD2 TRBV4-2
CASSLVLGTEKLFF TGTGCCAGCAGTTTAGTATTGGGTACTGAAAAACTGTTTTTT TRBJ1-4 few NA TRBV12-3/TRBV12-4
CAISESSFAGQGTGELFF TGTGCCATCAGCGAATCGTCATTCGCGGGACAAGGTACCGGGGAGCTGTTTTTT TRBJ2-2 NA NA TRBV10-3
CASSFGSSGRIGTQYF TGTGCCAGCAGCTTCGGTAGTAGCGGGAGAATTGGTACGCAGTATTTT TRBJ2-3 few TRBD2 TRBV11-2
CATSRSTGAMGEKLFF TGTGCCACCAGCAGATCCACAGGGGCCATGGGGGAAAAACTGTTTTTT TRBJ1-4 NA TRBD1 TRBV15
CARGGGGAVPSKYNEQFF TGTGCCCGGGGTGGTGGAGGGGCAGTACCCAGCAAATACAATGAGCAGTTCTTC TRBJ2-1 NA NA TRBV30
CAWSVTLGNIQYF TGTGCCTGGAGTGTGACATTGGGGAACATTCAGTACTTC TRBJ2-4 few NA TRBV30
CASSLSGENTGELFF TGTGCCAGCAGCTTAAGCGGGGAGAACACCGGGGAGCTGTTTTTT TRBJ2-2 few NA TRBV7-3
CASSLIQGSSYNSPLHF TGTGCCAGCAGCTTAATTCAGGGAAGCTCCTATAATTCACCCCTCCACTTT TRBJ1-6 NA NA TRBV7-8
CSARLAGNTGELFF TGCAGTGCTAGACTAGCGGGGAACACCGGGGAGCTGTTTTTT TRBJ2-2 few TRBD2 TRBV20-1